This T cell receptor (beta chain) was identified in a study of cytomegalovirus exposure and HLA in healthy donors. PCR was performed using 60 Vbeta and 13 Jbeta primers. Assay used: immunoSEQ multiplex PCR; TCRdb lists only in-frame clones, some missing. Found here are over 90,000 clones, 60% to 80% of them singletons; the top ten hold 8.5% to 10%. Comment on this clone: What it binds is unknown. The sample carries other DNA sequences with the same CDR3.

Study-level findings and limits: Earlier analysis found most TCR beta V segments productive about 87% or about 30% of the time.

Germline values: CDR1 LNHDA, CDR2 SQIVND (reference sequence). The CDR3 has 14 amino acids. V was pared by 3 bases and J by 0 bases, with 8 bases between. The sample consisted of PBMCs. The chain couples TRBV19 to TRBJ1-1, with D uncertain. The clonotype originates from a male donor in good health and CMV-seropositive. The DNA of the CDR3 is TGTGCCAGTAGTATTCCGGGATTGAACACTGAAGCTTTCTTT. Amino acid sequence: CASSIPGLNTEAFF.